This section outlines one T cell receptor (beta chain) sequence together with its context. The target of this receptor is not known. The sample holds no much larger clone one base away, and base qualities are not on file. This sample was included in a study of blood T cell repertoires in COVID-19 (dated by TCRdb to about 2020). For the study in its entirety: Collaborator samples came from the United States, Italy and Spain and covered acute and convalescent phases of COVID-19. The prospective study material was composed of cDNA or gDNA derived from T cells, B-cell-depleted T cells, or PBMCs. Deeply sampled blood TCRbeta repertoires from subjects exposed to, actively infected with, or recovered from COVID-19 were included in the dataset. The repertoires were made available in a free public database intended to serve as a resource for research on the immune response to SARS-CoV-2. Samples were obtained from the ongoing ImmuneRACE study (first 160 participants) and from 1,254 subjects provided by 6 global collaborators. The sample metadata nearly always contained a de-identified subject ID, COVID-19 status, age in years and sex. Where HLA class I and class II types were available, the types were taken from metadata supplied by the sample provider, not from assay-based typing. Study-level results and caveats: Clinical and demographic metadata were provided uncurated, with the amount varying by source and participant.

Enrolling through a virtual design, the prospective study's participants ranged in age from roughly 18 to 89 years and lived across 20 to 25 United States geographic areas. Cohort assignment in the prospective study relied on participant-reported clinical history from a screening survey and a study questionnaire. Mobile phlebotomists in the prospective study collected whole blood, serum and a nasopharyngeal or oropharyngeal swab from every participant. Over a roughly two-month period, participants in the prospective study had the option of providing additional blood draws and questionnaires. Blood samples from the prospective study were shipped frozen or at room temperature prior to DNA extraction. After removal of 6 bases from V and 12 bases from J, the junction retains 13 bases not matched to a gene. From the cysteine through the phenylalanine, the CDR3 covers 15 amino acids. This entry keeps only the CDR3 DNA: 45 bases, framed from base 1. The germline V gene supplies CDR1 MNHEY and CDR2 SVGAGI.

TCRbeta CDR3 regions were amplified from genomic DNA using the immunoSEQ Assay, a bias-controlled multiplex PCR. In the authors' own workflow: The number of nucleated cells in each sample was estimated from the amplification of reference gene primers within the assay. To quantify the absolute abundance of each unique TCRbeta CDR3 rearrangement, sequence reads were collapsed and filtered. For each sample, productive Simpson clonality was calculated as the square root of Simpson's diversity index over productive rearrangements. In its TCRdb copy, this immuneACCESS table keeps in-frame sequences only and misses some clones. Where compared with another copy, unresolved V genes explain less than half of these, and the others have no known cause. Clone size and the V and J calls come from that table; the DNA yielded D and trimming. This sample has approximately 220,000 clones in its table, and more than 70% of those were observed once. Clones ranked in the top ten supply over 7% of the sample.

The receptor's source is a woman in her 40s with acute COVID-19. The rearrangement joined TRBV6-5 to TRBJ2-1; the central 11 bases match TRBD2. The sample taken for sequencing was PBMCs or T cells enriched from blood (not recorded which). The nucleotide sequence reads as follows: TGTGCCAGCAGCGTAGAAGGACTAGCGGGTCAAGTGCAGTTCTTC. Protein translation: CASSVEGLAGQVQFF.